This TCR beta chain was recovered during a study of response to subunit inactivated influenza vaccine. CDR3 length: 16 amino acids. V gave up 0 bases and J gave up 7 bases; unmatched junction bases: 11. CDR1 SGHRS and CDR2 YFSETQ come from the germline V gene. Overall study results and limits: Few new T cells, the authors suggested, are recruited by each seasonal influenza vaccination.

Concerning this clonotype: Its antigen is not known.

Via MiXCR, TCRdb re-called the RT-PCR reads, giving one row per CDR3 protein. The sample has some 500,000 distinct CDR3 sequences; 10% to 15% are singletons. Sequences were derived from PBMCs from blood, sampled more than 35 days after vaccination. The J gene is TRBJ2-3, the V gene TRBV5-1, with 7 positions matching TRBD2. The TCR comes from a man in his fifties or sixties who received an inactivated influenza vaccine. The CDR3 reads CASSLAVGGGPNTQYF. CDR3 bases: TGCGCCAGCAGCTTGGCCGTCGGGGGAGGGCCGAATACGCAGTATTTT.